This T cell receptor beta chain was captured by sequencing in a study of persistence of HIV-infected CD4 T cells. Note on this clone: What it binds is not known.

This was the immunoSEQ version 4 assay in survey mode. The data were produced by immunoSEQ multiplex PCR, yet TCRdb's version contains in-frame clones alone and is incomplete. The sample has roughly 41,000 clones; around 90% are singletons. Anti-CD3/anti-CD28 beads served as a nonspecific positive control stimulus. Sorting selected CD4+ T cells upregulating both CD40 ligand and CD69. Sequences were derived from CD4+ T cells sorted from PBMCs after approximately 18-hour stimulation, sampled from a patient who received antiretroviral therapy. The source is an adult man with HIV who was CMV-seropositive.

The CDR3 sequence: CAWSVLETQYF. DNA of the CDR3: TGTGCCTGGAGTGTACTGGAGACCCAGTACTTC. V usage is TRBV30 and J usage is TRBJ2-5, with D unresolved. Trimming took off 0 bases at V and 5 bases at J, with 4 bases between the two ends. This CDR3 has 11 residues. Germline CDR1 and CDR2: GTSNPN and SVGIG (reference sequence).